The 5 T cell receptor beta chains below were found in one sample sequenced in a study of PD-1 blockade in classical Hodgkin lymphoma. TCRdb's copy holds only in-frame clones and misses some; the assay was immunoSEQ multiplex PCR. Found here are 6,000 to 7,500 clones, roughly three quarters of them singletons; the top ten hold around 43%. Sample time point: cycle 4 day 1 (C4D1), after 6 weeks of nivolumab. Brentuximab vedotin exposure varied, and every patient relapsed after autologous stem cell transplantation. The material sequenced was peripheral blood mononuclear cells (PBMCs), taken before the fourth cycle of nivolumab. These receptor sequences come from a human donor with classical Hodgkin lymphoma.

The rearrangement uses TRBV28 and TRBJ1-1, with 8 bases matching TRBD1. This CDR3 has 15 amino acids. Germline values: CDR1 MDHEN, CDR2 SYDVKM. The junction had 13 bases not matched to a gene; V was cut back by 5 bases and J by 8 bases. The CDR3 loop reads CASSERTGIKMEAFF. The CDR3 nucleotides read TGTGCCAGCAGTGAAAGGACAGGGATAAAAATGGAAGCTTTCTTT.

The CDR3 sequence is CASSLRTSAQETQYF. The CDR3, as DNA: TGCGCCAGCAGCCTGAGGACTAGCGCACAAGAGACCCAGTACTTC. J is TRBJ2-5 and V is TRBV5-1; 9 bases match TRBD2. The CDR3 totals 15 residues. The V gene end was trimmed by 4 bases and the J gene end by 2 bases; junction bases not matched to a gene: 6. The germline gives CDR1 SGHRS, CDR2 YFSETQ.

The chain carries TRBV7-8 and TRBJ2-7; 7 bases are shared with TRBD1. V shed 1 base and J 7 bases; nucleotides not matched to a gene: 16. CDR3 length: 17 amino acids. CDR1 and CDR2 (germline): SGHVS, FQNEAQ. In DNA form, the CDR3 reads TGTGCCAGCAGCTTAGTAAGGTGGCAGGGGGTGGAATGGGAGCAGTACTTC. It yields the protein CASSLVRWQGVEWEQYF.

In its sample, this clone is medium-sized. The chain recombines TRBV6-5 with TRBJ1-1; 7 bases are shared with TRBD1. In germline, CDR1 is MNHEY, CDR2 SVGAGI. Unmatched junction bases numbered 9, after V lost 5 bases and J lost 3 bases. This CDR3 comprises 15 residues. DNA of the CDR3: TGTGCCAGCAGTCTACGGGACAGAGAACACACTGAAGCTTTCTTT. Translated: CASSLRDREHTEAFF.

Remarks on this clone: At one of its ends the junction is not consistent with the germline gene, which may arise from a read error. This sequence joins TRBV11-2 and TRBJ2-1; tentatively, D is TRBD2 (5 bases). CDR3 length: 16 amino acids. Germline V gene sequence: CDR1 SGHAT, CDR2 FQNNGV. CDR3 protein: CAGSLVYGGGYNEQFF. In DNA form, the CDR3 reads TGTGCCGGCAGCTTAGTGTACGGAGGTGGGTACAATGAGCAGTTCTTC.